Listed below are T cell receptor beta chains from one sample, sequenced in a study of T cells in tuberculosis. TCRdb's copy holds only in-frame clones and misses some; the assay was immunoSEQ multiplex PCR. The repertoire holds some 31,000 clones, with roughly 90% as singletons. Source: PBMCs, taken at tuberculosis diagnosis. These receptors came from an adult with tuberculosis. Each CDR3 is given with its conserved first and last residue. A D gene is named only where the DNA matches it firmly. Rows may omit the clone size; those that give it use once, few, many or a size class.

clone_size cdr3_length j_call d_call v_call cdr3_nt cdr3_aa
NA 16 TRBJ2-3 NA TRBV2 TGTGCCAGCAGAACCGGACAGTCCCAAGGAGCAGATACGCAGTATTTT CASRTGQSQGADTQYF
NA 13 TRBJ1-6 NA TRBV21-1 TGTGCCAGCACGAGGAGGCAGTATTCACCCCTCCACTTT CASTRRQYSPLHF
NA 14 TRBJ2-3 TRBD2 TRBV29-1 TGCAGCGTTGGAGGACTAGCGGTAGCAGATACGCAGTATTTT CSVGGLAVADTQYF
NA 15 TRBJ2-1 TRBD2 TRBV7-9 TGTGCCAGCAGCAAAAGGGCTAGCGGCTACAATGAGCAGTTCTTC CASSKRASGYNEQFF
NA 14 TRBJ2-2 TRBD2 TRBV2 TGTGCCAGCAGCCCCAACGGGGGGATCGGGGAGCTGTTTTTT CASSPNGGIGELFF
once 14 TRBJ1-2 TRBD1 TRBV4-2 TGTGCCAGCAGCCGGGGGACAGGGGACTATGGCTACACCTTC CASSRGTGDYGYTF
NA 15 TRBJ2-3 NA TRBV27 TGTGCCAGCAGTTTAAGTGGACTACGCACAGATACGCAGTATTTT CASSLSGLRTDTQYF
NA 14 TRBJ1-1 TRBD1 TRBV29-1 TGCAGCGTTAGAGCAGGGGGTGTAGACACTGAAGCTTTCTTT CSVRAGGVDTEAFF
NA 16 TRBJ2-6 NA TRBV4-1 TGCGCCAGCAGCCAAGTAACAGGGTCTGGGGCCAACGTCCTGACTTTC CASSQVTGSGANVLTF
NA 15 TRBJ2-1 TRBD2 TRBV6-4 TGTGCCAGCAGTGATAGTAGCGGGGGCCACAATGAGCAGTTCTTC CASSDSSGGHNEQFF
NA 16 TRBJ2-2 NA TRBV4-3 TGCGCCAGCAGCCAAGATCCCCCGGGGAACACCGGGGAGCTGTTTTTT CASSQDPPGNTGELFF
NA 13 TRBJ2-7 NA TRBV29-1 TGCAGCGTTGGACAGGGAGGCCATTACGAGCAGTACTTC CSVGQGGHYEQYF
NA 14 TRBJ2-5 TRBD1 TRBV28 TGTGCCAGCAGGGGGACAGGGTCTCAAGAGACCCAGTACTTC CASRGTGSQETQYF
NA 13 TRBJ1-5 TRBD1 TRBV18 TGTGCCAGCTCGCCGGGACAGGATCAGCCCCAGCATTTT CASSPGQDQPQHF
NA 13 TRBJ1-4 NA TRBV5-1 TGCGCCAGCAGCCCGGGGTCGGTGGAAAAACTGTTTTTT CASSPGSVEKLFF